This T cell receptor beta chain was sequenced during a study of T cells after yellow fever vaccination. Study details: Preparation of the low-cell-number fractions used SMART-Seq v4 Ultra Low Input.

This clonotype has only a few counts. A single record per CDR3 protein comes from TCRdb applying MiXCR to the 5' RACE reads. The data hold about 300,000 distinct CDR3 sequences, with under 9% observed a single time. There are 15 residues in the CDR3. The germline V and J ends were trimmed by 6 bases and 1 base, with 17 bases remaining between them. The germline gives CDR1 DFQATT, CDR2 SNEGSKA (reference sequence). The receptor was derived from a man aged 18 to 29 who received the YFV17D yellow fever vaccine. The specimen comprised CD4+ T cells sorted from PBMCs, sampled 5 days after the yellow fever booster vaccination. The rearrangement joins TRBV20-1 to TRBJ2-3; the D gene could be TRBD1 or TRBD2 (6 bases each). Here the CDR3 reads CSAAFGGSGTDTQYF. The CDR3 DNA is TGCAGTGCCGCGTTCGGGGGCTCGGGCACAGATACGCAGTATTTT.